Described below is a single T cell receptor (beta chain) sequence and its context. No antigen is known for it. TCR beta CDR3 regions were amplified from RNA transcripts. First-round RT-PCR of the TCR CDR3 relied on the HTBI primer set. MiXCR, applied by TCRdb to the multiplex PCR reads, yields one record per CDR3 protein. The sample includes roughly 700,000 distinct CDR3 sequences, around 40% of them seen just once. The data originate from a study of T cells in Graves' hyperthyroidism and ophthalmopathy. Points from the study as a whole: The model forecast ophthalmopathy, anticipating it by a median approximately 6 months before onset. In blood, most of the thyroid clonotypes expanded above 0.001 were also present.

Diagnoses were made from clinical symptoms, serum measures (thyroxine and TRAb), thyroid ultrasound and orbital computed tomography. This TCR came from a woman aged 40 to 50 with Graves' hyperthyroidism. Sequenced: blood.

In DNA, the CDR3 is TGTGCCATCTCGTCCAGCGGGGGGAGAGACGAGCAGTACTTC. This encodes CAISSSGGRDEQYF. The genes are TRBV2 and TRBJ2-7; the match to TRBD2 covers 9 bases. Germline CDR1 SNHLY, CDR2 FYNNEI. This CDR3 is built from 14 residues. V was clipped by 10 bases and J by 5 bases; unmatched bases: 12.